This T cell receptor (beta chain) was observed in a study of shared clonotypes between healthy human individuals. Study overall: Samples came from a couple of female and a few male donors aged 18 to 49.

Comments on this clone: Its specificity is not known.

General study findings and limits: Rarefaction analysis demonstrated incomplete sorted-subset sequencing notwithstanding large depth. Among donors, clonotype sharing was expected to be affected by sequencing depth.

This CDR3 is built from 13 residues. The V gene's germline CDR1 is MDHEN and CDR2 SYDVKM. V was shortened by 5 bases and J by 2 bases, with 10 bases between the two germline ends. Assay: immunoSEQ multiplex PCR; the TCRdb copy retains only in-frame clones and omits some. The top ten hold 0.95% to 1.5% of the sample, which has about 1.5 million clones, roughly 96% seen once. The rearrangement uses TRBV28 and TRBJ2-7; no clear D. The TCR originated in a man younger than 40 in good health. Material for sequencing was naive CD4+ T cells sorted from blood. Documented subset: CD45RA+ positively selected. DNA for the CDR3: TGTGCCAGCAGTCCCGATCGACCCTACGAGCAGTACTTC. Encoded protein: CASSPDRPYEQYF.